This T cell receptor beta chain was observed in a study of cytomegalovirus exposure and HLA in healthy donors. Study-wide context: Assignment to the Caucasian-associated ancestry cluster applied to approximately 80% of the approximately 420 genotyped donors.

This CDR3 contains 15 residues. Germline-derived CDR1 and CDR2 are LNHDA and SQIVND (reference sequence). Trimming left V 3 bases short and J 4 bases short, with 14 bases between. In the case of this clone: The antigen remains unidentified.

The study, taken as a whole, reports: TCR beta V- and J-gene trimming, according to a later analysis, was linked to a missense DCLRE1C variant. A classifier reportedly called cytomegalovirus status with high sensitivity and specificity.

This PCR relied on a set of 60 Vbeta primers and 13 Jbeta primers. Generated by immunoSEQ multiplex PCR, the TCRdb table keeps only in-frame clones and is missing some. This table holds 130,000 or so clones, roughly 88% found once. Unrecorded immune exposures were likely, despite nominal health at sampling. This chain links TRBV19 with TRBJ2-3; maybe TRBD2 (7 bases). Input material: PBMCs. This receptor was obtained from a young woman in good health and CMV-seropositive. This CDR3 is CASSIGGGGPDTQYF. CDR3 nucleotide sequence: TGTGCCAGTAGTATCGGAGGGGGGGGTCCAGATACGCAGTATTTT.